This T cell receptor beta chain was retrieved from a study of metastatic and nonmetastatic thyroid tumors. Study as a whole: Malignant and benign thyroid patients had repertoires compared in peripheral blood and tumor or nodule tissue.

The entire patient cohort was treatment-naive prior to thyroid surgery. Only a few counts were recorded for this clone. At one end, the junction sequence differs from germline, possibly due to a read error. CDR3 length equals 13 residues. CDR1 and CDR2 (germline): MNHEY, SVGEGT. Per the original data handling: The study built a papillary thyroid cancer distant-metastasis classifier from CDR3 differences across clinicopathological groups. TCRdb re-processed the PCR reads through MiXCR. The V and J calls and clone size are TCRdb's, not the authors'. Of 20,000 or so clones in the sample, around a quarter are singletons; the top ten hold over 9.5%.

The gene calls are TRBV6-2 or TRBV6-3 and TRBJ2-2, with D possibly matching TRBD1 (6 bases). The source material was tumor tissue. The receptor was isolated from a female donor with papillary thyroid cancer or a benign thyroid nodule (not recorded which). Some clones in this sample may be carry-over from other donors' samples. This chain's CDR3 is CASSYGDTWELFF. The CDR3 DNA follows: TGTGCCAGCAGTTACGGGGACACCTGGGAGCTGTTTTTT.